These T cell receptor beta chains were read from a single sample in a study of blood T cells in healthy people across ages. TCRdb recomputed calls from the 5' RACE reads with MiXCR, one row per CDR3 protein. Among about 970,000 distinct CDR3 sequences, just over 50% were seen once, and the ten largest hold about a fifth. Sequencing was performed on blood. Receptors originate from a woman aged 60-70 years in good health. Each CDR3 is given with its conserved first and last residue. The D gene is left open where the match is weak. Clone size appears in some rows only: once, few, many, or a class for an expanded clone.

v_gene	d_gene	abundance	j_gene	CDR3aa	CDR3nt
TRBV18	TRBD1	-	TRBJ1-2	CASSPTGETNYGYTF	TGTGCCAGCTCACCTACAGGGGAAACTAACTATGGCTACACCTTC
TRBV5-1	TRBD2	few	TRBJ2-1	CASSVILAGVDNEQFF	TGCGCCAGCTCGGTTATCCTAGCGGGAGTGGACAATGAGCAGTTCTTC
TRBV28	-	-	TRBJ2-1	CASRPPGLVSDYNEQFF	TGTGCCAGCAGGCCCCCGGGACTCGTCAGCGACTACAATGAGCAGTTCTTC
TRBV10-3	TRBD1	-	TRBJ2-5	CAISETGETEGTQYF	TGTGCCATCAGTGAGACAGGGGAAACGGAAGGGACCCAGTACTTC
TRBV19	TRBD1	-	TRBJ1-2	CASRVQGADGGYTF	TGTGCCAGTAGAGTACAGGGGGCTGACGGTGGCTACACCTTC
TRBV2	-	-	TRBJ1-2	CASSEFRNYGYTF	TGTGCCAGCAGTGAATTCCGTAACTATGGCTACACCTTC
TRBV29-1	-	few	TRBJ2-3	CSVVRGPTDTQYF	TGCAGCGTTGTCCGGGGGCCCACAGATACGCAGTATTTT
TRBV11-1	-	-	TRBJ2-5	CASSLAHTVGTQYF	TGTGCCAGCAGCTTAGCGCACACCGTCGGGACCCAGTACTTC
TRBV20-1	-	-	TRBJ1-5	CSAREQGTQPQHF	TGCAGTGCTAGAGAACAGGGAACTCAGCCCCAGCATTTT
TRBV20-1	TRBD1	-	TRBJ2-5	CSARDFGQGVQETQYF	TGCAGTGCTAGAGATTTTGGACAGGGGGTCCAAGAGACCCAGTACTTC
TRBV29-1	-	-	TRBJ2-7	CSVRGDSYERYF	TGCAGCGTTCGGGGAGATTCCTACGAGCGGTACTTC
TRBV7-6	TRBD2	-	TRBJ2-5	CACSLGVAGVQETQYF	TGTGCCTGCAGCTTAGGGGTAGCGGGGGTACAAGAGACCCAGTACTTC
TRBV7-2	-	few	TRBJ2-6	CASSSMVAGANVLTF	TGTGCCAGCAGCAGCATGGTAGCCGGGGCCAACGTCCTGACTTTC
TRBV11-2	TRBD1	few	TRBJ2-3	CASSPTRQGTSTDTQYF	TGTGCCAGCAGCCCGACCCGACAGGGGACTAGCACAGATACGCAGTATTTT
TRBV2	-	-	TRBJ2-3	CASSEALLNTHTQYF	TGTGCCAGCAGTGAAGCGCTTCTTAATACTCATACGCAGTATTTT
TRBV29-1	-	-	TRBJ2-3	CSVEGATYEDTQYF	TGCAGCGTGGAGGGTGCGACATACGAAGATACGCAGTATTTT
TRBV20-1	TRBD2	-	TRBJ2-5	CSGDGPSGAQETQYF	TGCAGTGGGGATGGTCCTAGCGGGGCCCAAGAGACCCAGTACTTC
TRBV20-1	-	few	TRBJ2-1	CSAPTGTLSYNEQFF	TGCAGTGCTCCTACCGGGACACTATCCTACAATGAGCAGTTCTTC
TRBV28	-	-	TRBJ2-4	CASSHFVSHGIQYF	TGTGCCAGCAGCCACTTCGTAAGCCACGGTATTCAGTACTTC
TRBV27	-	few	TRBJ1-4	CASSTITSIGGEKLFF	TGTGCCAGCAGCACCATCACCTCGATCGGCGGTGAAAAACTGTTTTTT
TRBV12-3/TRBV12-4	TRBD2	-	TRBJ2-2	CASTILAGGTGELFF	TGTGCCAGCACCATTCTAGCGGGAGGCACCGGGGAGCTGTTTTTT
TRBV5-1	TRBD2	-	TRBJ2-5	CASSWTSGEETQYF	TGCGCCAGCAGCTGGACTAGCGGGGAAGAGACCCAGTACTTC
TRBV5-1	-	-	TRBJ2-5	CASSAGARGTQETQYF	TGCGCCAGCAGCGCTGGGGCTAGAGGAACCCAAGAGACCCAGTACTTC
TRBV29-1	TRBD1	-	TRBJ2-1	CSVKTGALYNEQFF	TGCAGCGTTAAGACAGGGGCCCTCTACAATGAGCAGTTCTTC
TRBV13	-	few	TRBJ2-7	CASSGRTRGVQNPYEQYF	TGTGCCAGCAGCGGAAGGACCAGGGGGGTGCAAAACCCCTACGAGCAGTACTTC
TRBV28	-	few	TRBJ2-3	CASRAQGGFTDTQYF	TGTGCCAGCAGGGCGCAGGGGGGTTTCACAGATACGCAGTATTTT
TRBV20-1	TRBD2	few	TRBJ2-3	CSARDSGLADTQYF	TGCAGTGCTAGAGATTCCGGACTAGCAGATACGCAGTATTTT
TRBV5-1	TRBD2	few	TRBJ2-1	CASSFKPGLAGGDNEQFF	TGCGCCAGCAGCTTTAAGCCGGGACTAGCGGGAGGGGACAATGAGCAGTTCTTC
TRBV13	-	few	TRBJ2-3	CASSSTYRDTQYF	TGTGCCAGCAGCTCCACCTACCGGGATACGCAGTATTTT
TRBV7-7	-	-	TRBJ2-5	CASSSWGLGETQYF	TGTGCCAGCTCTTCGTGGGGGCTTGGGGAGACCCAGTACTTC
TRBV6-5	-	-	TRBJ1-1	CASNYSRVTEAFF	TGTGCCAGCAATTACTCGCGGGTAACTGAAGCTTTCTTT
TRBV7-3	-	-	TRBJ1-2	CASSPDPSNYGYTF	TGTGCCAGCAGCCCTGACCCTTCTAACTATGGCTACACCTTC
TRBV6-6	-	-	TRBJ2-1	CASSYSFSESSYNEQFF	TGTGCCAGCAGTTACTCGTTCAGTGAGAGCTCCTACAATGAGCAGTTCTTC
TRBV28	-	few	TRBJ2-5	CASNPPGAETQYF	TGTGCCAGCAACCCACCGGGAGCAGAGACCCAGTACTTC
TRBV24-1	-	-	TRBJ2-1	CATSDFPGAKDGHEQFF	TGTGCCACCAGTGATTTTCCGGGGGCGAAAGACGGGCATGAGCAGTTCTTC
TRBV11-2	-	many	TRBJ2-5	CASSRGYQETQYF	TGTGCCAGCAGCCGTGGCTACCAAGAGACCCAGTACTTC
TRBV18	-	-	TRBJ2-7	CASSPPGLTRGQYF	TGTGCCAGCTCACCACCGGGACTCACCCGAGGGCAGTACTTC
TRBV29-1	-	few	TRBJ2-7	CSVLVRQNPCEQYF	TGCAGCGTCCTAGTGAGGCAGAACCCCTGCGAGCAGTACTTC
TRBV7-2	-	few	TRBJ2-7	CASSLGGAPSSYEQYF	TGTGCCAGCAGCTTAGGCGGTGCCCCCAGCTCCTACGAGCAGTACTTC
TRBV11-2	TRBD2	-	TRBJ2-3	CASSLLVSGRGSTDTQYF	TGTGCCAGCAGCTTACTGGTTAGCGGGAGAGGCTCCACAGATACGCAGTATTTT
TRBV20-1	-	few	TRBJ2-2	CSARRRDGPNTGELFF	TGCAGTGCTAGAAGGCGGGACGGCCCGAACACCGGGGAGCTGTTTTTT
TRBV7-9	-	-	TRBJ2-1	CASSLPDSTWYNEQFF	TGTGCCAGCAGCTTACCGGACAGTACCTGGTACAATGAGCAGTTCTTC
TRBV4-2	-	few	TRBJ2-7	CASAPAWGVEQYF	TGTGCCAGCGCCCCTGCGTGGGGGGTCGAGCAGTACTTC
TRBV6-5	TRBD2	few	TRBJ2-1	CASSSTGLADNEQFF	TGTGCCAGCAGTTCCACGGGACTAGCGGACAATGAGCAGTTCTTC
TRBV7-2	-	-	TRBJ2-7	CASSLATGSHEQYF	TGTGCCAGCAGCTTAGCGACAGGTTCCCACGAGCAGTACTTC
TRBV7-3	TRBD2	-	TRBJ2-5	CASARGGPETQYF	TGTGCCAGCGCGCGGGGGGGACCGGAGACCCAGTACTTC
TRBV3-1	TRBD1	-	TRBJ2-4	CASSQPPDRYERQYF	TGTGCCAGCAGCCAGCCGCCGGACAGGTACGAGCGTCAGTACTTC
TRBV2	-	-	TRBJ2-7	CASVDFVSPEQYF	TGTGCCAGCGTTGATTTTGTGTCCCCCGAGCAGTACTTC
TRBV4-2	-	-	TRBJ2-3	CASSQERLSTDTQYF	TGTGCCAGCAGCCAAGAGAGACTTAGCACAGATACGCAGTATTTT
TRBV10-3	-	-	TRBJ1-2	CAISEVQRVNHYGYTF	TGTGCCATCAGTGAAGTACAGCGAGTAAACCACTATGGCTACACCTTC
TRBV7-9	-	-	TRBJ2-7	CASGRNEQYF	TGTGCCAGCGGTAGGAACGAGCAGTACTTC
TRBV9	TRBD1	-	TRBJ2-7	CASSVGTGLWGYEQYF	TGTGCCAGCAGCGTAGGGACAGGGCTTTGGGGGTACGAGCAGTACTTC
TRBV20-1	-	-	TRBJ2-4	CSASSPLAKNIQYF	TGCAGTGCTAGCTCTCCGCTAGCCAAAAACATTCAGTACTTC
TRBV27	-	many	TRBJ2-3	CASSRPSGSGTDTQYF	TGTGCCAGCAGTCGCCCCTCCGGGAGTGGCACAGATACGCAGTATTTT